This T cell receptor (beta chain) was observed in a study of identical twins (TCRdb year 2016). For the wider study: To test whether fetal clonotypes persist, the study used deep sequencing on TCR alpha and beta repertoires from monozygotic twins, unrelated adults of various ages, and cord blood. To rule out contamination, replicate twin experiments were performed at different times with different library preparation protocols. The study at large found these results: The excess sharing between twins in beta out-of-frame sequences was weaker because fewer shared sequences reduced the signal-to-noise ratio. Compared with coincidental sharing between unrelated individuals, out-of-frame TCR alpha sequences shared between twins had an excess of sequences with low generation probability. In monozygotic twins, out-of-frame TCR alpha sharing was systematically underestimated by recombination models, although the models agreed with sharing between unrelated individuals. Zero-insertion analyses could be partly confounded by invariant T cells such as MAIT and iNKT, although diverse VJ usage argued against such confounding for most clonotypes. Because the same donors could not be followed over many years, conclusions were based on cross-sectional statistical analysis. Fewer insertions were carried by abundant cord blood beta clonotypes, a similar but weaker trend appeared in young adult naive repertoires, and no such trend appeared in memory repertoires.

All donors were healthy Caucasians. Three pairs of female monozygotic twins, all aged roughly 18 to 29 years, made up the twin cohort. Positive isolation kits from Invitrogen were used to isolate CD4+ and CD8+ T cell populations. Libraries were built with 5' RACE. Sequencing used an Illumina HiSeq 2000. Template switching added a universal primer binding site, and the final cDNA carried a unique molecular identifier that allowed TCR cDNA molecules to be counted accurately. Specific primers in the conserved constant-segment region were used to synthesize first-strand cDNA for TCR alpha and beta chains. To control for contamination, every cDNA library was double barcoded, receiving both a SMART-Mk sample barcode and Illumina barcodes. TruSeq adapter sequences along with Illumina sample barcodes were introduced in two successive PCR steps. The TCR alpha and beta cDNA libraries were sequenced on the Illumina HiSeq platform using custom primers. In the source study's methods: MiGEC was used to process raw reads and extract unique molecular identifiers, and MiXCR was used to find CDR3 positions. For each individual, recombination models were inferred using an EM algorithm with the repgenHMM and IGoR tools. Shared clonotypes were analyzed with the tcR package in R, and sharing was normalized by the product of cloneset sizes. To study raw recombination free of thymic and clonal selection effects, out-of-frame nonproductive sequences were analyzed. Through fastp at Q25 and MiXCR, TCRdb rebuilt clones from the public reads, retaining in-frame beta chains. CDR3 protein duplicates are merged, each entry listing the most common genes and DNA. These V and J calls derive from TCRdb rather than the authors' analysis. The sample table contains 250,000 or so distinct CDR3 sequences; only one count was recorded for roughly 8.7% of them. Of the sample, 2.5% to 3.5% is held by the ten largest clones.

Taken from cysteine to phenylalanine, the CDR3 has 15 residues. The CDR3 DNA has 45 bases and is translated from base 1. The germline V gene (reference sequence) provides CDR1 DFQATT and CDR2 SNEGSKA. V lost 1 base and J lost 2 bases; the stretch between them is 11 bases long. This clonotype was recorded at least ten times. The antigen this receptor binds is unknown. Nothing much larger sits one base from this clone, and base qualities are not available. The sample was also linked to a second study, of yellow fever vaccine responses in identical twins. From the second report: According to the authors, in identical twins the way T cells responded to vaccination appeared partly convergent and partly personalized. Focusing on identical twins, the study followed the T cell clones that responded to the vaccine, and did so with precision.

This sequence was found in a woman aged 18-29 years in good health. Material: CD8+ T cells sorted from blood. The chain employs TRBV20-1 and TRBJ2-2; the D gene is perhaps TRBD1, from 6 matching bases. This receptor has the CDR3 CSARGPGQNTGELFF. The bases read TGCAGTGCTAGAGGACCGGGACAAAACACCGGGGAGCTGTTTTTT.